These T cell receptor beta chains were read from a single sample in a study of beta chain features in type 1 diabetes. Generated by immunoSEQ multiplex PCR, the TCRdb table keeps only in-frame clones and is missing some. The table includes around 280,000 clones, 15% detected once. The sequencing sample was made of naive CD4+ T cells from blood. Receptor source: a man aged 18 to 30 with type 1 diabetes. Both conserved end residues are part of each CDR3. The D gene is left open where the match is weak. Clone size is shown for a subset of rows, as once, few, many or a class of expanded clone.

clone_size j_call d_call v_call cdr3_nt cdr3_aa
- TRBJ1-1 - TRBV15 TGTGCCACCAGCCCAACACGAAACACTGAAGCTTTCTTT CATSPTRNTEAFF
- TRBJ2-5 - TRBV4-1 TGCGCCAGCAGCCAAGATCGCTTCGACAGCCTACCTGAGACCCAGTACTTC CASSQDRFDSLPETQYF
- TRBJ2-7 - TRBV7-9 TGTGCCAGCAGCCCTACAGGGACCTCCTACGAGCAGTACTTC CASSPTGTSYEQYF
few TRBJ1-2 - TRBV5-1 TGCGCCAGCAGCCAGCGGGCTGTAGGAGGTGGCTACACCTTC CASSQRAVGGGYTF
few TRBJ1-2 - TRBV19 TGTGCCAGTAGTATAGATCGGATGTCAGGGGCGTCGTATGGCTACACCTTC CASSIDRMSGASYGYTF
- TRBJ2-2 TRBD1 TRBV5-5 TGTGCCAGCAGCAAGGACAGGGGGAGGACCGGGGAGCTGTTTTTT CASSKDRGRTGELFF
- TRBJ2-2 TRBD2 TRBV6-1 TGTGCCAGCAGTGAGTCGGGGGGGAGCACCGGGGAGCTGTTTTTT CASSESGGSTGELFF
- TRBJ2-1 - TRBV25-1 TGTGCCAGCAGTGCCCCGGGACTTTACAATGAGCAGTTCTTC CASSAPGLYNEQFF
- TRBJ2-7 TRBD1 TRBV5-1 TGCGCCAGCAAAAGGACAGGCGGCTACGAGCAGTACTTC CASKRTGGYEQYF
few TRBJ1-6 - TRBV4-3 TGCGCGGGGGGAGATAATTCACCCCTCCACTTT CAGGDNSPLHF
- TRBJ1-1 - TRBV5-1 TGCGCCAGCAGCTTGAATTCCAGGAACACTGAAGCTTTCTTT CASSLNSRNTEAFF
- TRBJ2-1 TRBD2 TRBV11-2 TGTGCCAGCAGGGCCCCAGTAGCGGGGGGCAATGAGCAGTTCTTC CASRAPVAGGNEQFF
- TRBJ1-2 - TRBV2 TGTGCCAGCAAGGGCCAGGGGAACTATGGCTACACCTTC CASKGQGNYGYTF
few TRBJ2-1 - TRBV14 TGTGCCAGCAGCCAAGAGGTAATCTCTACCCAGTTCTTC CASSQEVISTQFF
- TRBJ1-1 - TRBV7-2 TGTGCCAGCACCCGCAGCGAGAGGAACACTGAAGCTTTCTTT CASTRSERNTEAFF
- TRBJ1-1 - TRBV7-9 TGTGCCAGCAGCTTAGAACAGGGATGGGGAACTGAAGCTTTCTTT CASSLEQGWGTEAFF
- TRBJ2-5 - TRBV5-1 TGCGCCAGCAGCTTAGGGACATCCGAAGAGACCCAGTACTTC CASSLGTSEETQYF
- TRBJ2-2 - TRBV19 TGTGCCAGTAGTCCCCAGGGAAACACCGGGGAGCTGTTTTTT CASSPQGNTGELFF
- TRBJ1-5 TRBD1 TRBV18 TGTGCCAGCTCACCTAGACAGGGGGCTATGCAGCCCCAGCATTTT CASSPRQGAMQPQHF
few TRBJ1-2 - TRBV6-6 TGTGCCAGCAGTTACTCTTCCGGACAGCTCTATGGCTACACCTTC CASSYSSGQLYGYTF
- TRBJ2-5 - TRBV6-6 TGTGCCAGCAGTTTCGGACCGGGGGAGACCCAGTACTTC CASSFGPGETQYF
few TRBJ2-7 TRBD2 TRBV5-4 TGTGCCAGCAGCTTTGGTAGCGGGAGGACTCGTTACGAGCAGTACTTC CASSFGSGRTRYEQYF
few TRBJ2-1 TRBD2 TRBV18 TGTGCCAGCTCACCAAACCCCGAGCGGGGGTTTGAGCAGTTCTTC CASSPNPERGFEQFF
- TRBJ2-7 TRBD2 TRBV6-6 TGTGCCAGCAGTTACTCCAGGACTAGCGGGTCCTACGAGCAGTACTTC CASSYSRTSGSYEQYF
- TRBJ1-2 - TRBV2 TGTGCCAGCAGTACAGGTCTCCTCGGCTACACCTTC CASSTGLLGYTF
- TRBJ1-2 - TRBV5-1 TGCGCCACCACCCCGGACAGAATATCCTACACCTTC CATTPDRISYTF
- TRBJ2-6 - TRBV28 TGTGCCAGCAAGCGCCCTGGGGCCAACGTCCTGACTTTC CASKRPGANVLTF
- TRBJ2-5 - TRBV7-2 TGTGCCAGCAGCTTAGCGCCCCAAAAGGTTCGAGGGGAGACCCAGTACTTC CASSLAPQKVRGETQYF
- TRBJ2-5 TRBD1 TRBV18 TGTGCCAGCTCACCGGGACAGCAAGAGACCCAGTACTTC CASSPGQQETQYF
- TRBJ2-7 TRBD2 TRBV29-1 TGCACCAAACACACTAGCGGGGCCTCCTACGAGCAGTACTTC CTKHTSGASYEQYF
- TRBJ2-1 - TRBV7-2 TGTGCCAGCAGCGCCAGCGGTCGAGGGAATGAGCAGTTCTTC CASSASGRGNEQFF
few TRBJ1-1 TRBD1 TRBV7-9 TGTGCCAGCAGCTCCCCGGGACAGGGGGCGGGGGTCTTT CASSSPGQGAGVF
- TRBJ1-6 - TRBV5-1 TGCGCCAGCAGCTTGGAGCCACAGGTGAATTCACCCCTCCACTTT CASSLEPQVNSPLHF
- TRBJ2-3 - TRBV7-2 TGTGCCAGCAGCTTAGCGCGGGCAGGAAGCACAGATACGCAGTATTTT CASSLARAGSTDTQYF
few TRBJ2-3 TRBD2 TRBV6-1 TGTGCCAGCAGTGTGGGACTTTCTAGCGGGGGTACAGATACGCAGTATTTT CASSVGLSSGGTDTQYF
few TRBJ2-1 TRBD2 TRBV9 TGTGCCAGCAGTCGCGGGGGGGGTCGGTCCTACAATGAGCAGTTCTTC CASSRGGGRSYNEQFF
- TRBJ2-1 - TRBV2 TGTGCCTCCCAGGAGCGGATGTACAATGAGCAGTTCTTC CASQERMYNEQFF
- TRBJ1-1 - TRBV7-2 TGTGCCAGCAGCGCAGGCGGGGGAGCTTTCTTT CASSAGGGAFF
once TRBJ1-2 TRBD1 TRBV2 TGTGCCAGCAGCGGTCGACAGGGGAGAGATGGCTACACCTTC CASSGRQGRDGYTF
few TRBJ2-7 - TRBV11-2 TGTGCCAGCAGCCCCCGCCTCGCCGGGATCTACGAGCAGTACTTC CASSPRLAGIYEQYF
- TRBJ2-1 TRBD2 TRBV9 TGTGCCAGCAGCGAGAGGCCCCCGGGACTAGCTGGATATGAGCAGTTCTTC CASSERPPGLAGYEQFF
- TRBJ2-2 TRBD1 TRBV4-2 TGTGCCAGCAGCCCGCGGTTCAGGGGGCAGGCAAGGAACACCGGGGAGCTGTTTTTT CASSPRFRGQARNTGELFF
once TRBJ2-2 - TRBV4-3 TGCGCCAGCAGCTTGGCAGGATACACCGGGGAGCTGTTTTTT CASSLAGYTGELFF
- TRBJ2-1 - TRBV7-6 TGTGCCAGCAGCTTGGGGCAGCACTACTACAATGAGCAGTTCTTC CASSLGQHYYNEQFF
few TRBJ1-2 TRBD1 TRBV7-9 TGTGCCAGCAGCTTAGATCGGACAGGGGGCTATGGCTACACCTTC CASSLDRTGGYGYTF
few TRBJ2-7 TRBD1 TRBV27 TGTGCCAGCAGTTCGCCCCCGGGACAGGGCTCCTACGAGCAGTACTTC CASSSPPGQGSYEQYF
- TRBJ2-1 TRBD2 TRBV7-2 TGTGCCAGCAGCTTAGGGCGGCTAGCGGGCGCGCAGTTCTTC CASSLGRLAGAQFF
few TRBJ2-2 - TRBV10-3 TGTGCCATCCCCGTATCCGGGACTTCGAACACCGGGGAGCTGTTTTTT CAIPVSGTSNTGELFF
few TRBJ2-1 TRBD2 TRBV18 TGTGCCAGCTCTAGGACTAGTACCAATGAGCAGTTCTTC CASSRTSTNEQFF
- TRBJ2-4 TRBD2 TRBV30 TGTGCCTGGAGTCTGGGGGGGAACATTCAGTACTTC CAWSLGGNIQYF
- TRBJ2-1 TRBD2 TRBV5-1 TGCGCCAGCAGCAGGTGGACTAGCGTGAATGAGCAGTTCTTC CASSRWTSVNEQFF
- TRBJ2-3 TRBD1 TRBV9 TGTGCCAGCAGCGTAGACCGGGACAGACTTAGGAAGGCGCAGTATTTT CASSVDRDRLRKAQYF
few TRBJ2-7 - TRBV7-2 TGTGCCAGCAGCTTAGCTTCCGGGACATCCACCTACGAGCAGTACTTC CASSLASGTSTYEQYF
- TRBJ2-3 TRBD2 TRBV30 TGTGCCCGGAATTCGGTTTTGGGACTAGCGGGAGATACGCAGTATTTT CARNSVLGLAGDTQYF
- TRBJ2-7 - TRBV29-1 TGCAGCGTTGGCGGGCGACTCTCCTACGAGCAGTACTTC CSVGGRLSYEQYF
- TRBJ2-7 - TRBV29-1 TGCAGCGTTGAAAGGACACACGGTGGCGAGCAGTACTTC CSVERTHGGEQYF
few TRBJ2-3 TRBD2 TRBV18 TGTGCCAGCTCACCACTAGCGGGATCTGCAGATACGCAGTATTTT CASSPLAGSADTQYF
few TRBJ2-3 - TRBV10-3 TGTGCCATCAGTGCCGCTCTACAGACAGATACGCAGTATTTT CAISAALQTDTQYF